The following is a T cell receptor beta chain sequence with its context. The data were obtained in a study of blood T cell repertoires in COVID-19. Overall study: Material from acute and convalescent COVID-19 was sourced from the United States, Italy and Spain.

V dropped 5 bases and J dropped 1 base, with 8 bases sitting between them. The CDR3 totals 13 residues. Germline V gene data show CDR1 as LNHDA and CDR2 as SQIVND (reference sequence). In the original analysis: Amplifying reference gene primers gave estimates of nucleated cell counts. Profiling relied on immunoSEQ multiplex PCR, and the TCRdb table lists in-frame clones only, not all of them. D and trimming were read from the DNA, whereas the V and J calls and clone size are those reported in that table. This table has roughly 240,000 clones, around 88% appearing once. The origin of this receptor is a woman aged 40 to 50 with acute COVID-19. Sequencing was done on a sample of PBMCs or T cells enriched from blood (not recorded which). This sequence joins TRBV19 and TRBJ1-1; D is unclear. DNA of the CDR3: TGTGCCAGTAGTTGGCAAAGGAACACTGAAGCTTTCTTT. Translating it yields CASSWQRNTEAFF.